This T cell receptor beta chain was sequenced in a study of shared clonotypes between healthy human individuals. Germline CDR1 and CDR2: SQVTM and ANQGSEA. V was pared by 6 bases and J by 4 bases, with 12 bases between. The CDR3 length is 12 residues. Note on this clone: At the DNA level, this CDR3 is encoded by other sequences in the same sample as well.

Clones were sequenced by immunoSEQ multiplex PCR, and TCRdb holds only the in-frame ones, with some missing. The sample lists roughly 2.1 million clones; approximately 94% were seen once. Naivety among CD8 cells was defined by CD45RO negativity and positive CCR7 selection, thereby excluding terminally differentiated effector memory CD45RA+ cells. Recent acute infections and vaccinations were absent in the healthy HIV-negative adult donors. V usage is TRBV29-1 and J usage is TRBJ1-2; weak D call: TRBD1 (6 bases). Sequencing was done on a sample of naive CD8+ T cells from PBMCs. This sequence originates from a man aged 18-30 years in good health. Some clones in this sample may be carry-over from other donors' samples. The chain's CDR3 is CSVGGAVYGYTF. In nucleotides, the CDR3 is TGCAGCGTGGGGGGGGCAGTCTATGGCTACACCTTC.